A selection of T cell receptor beta chains follows, all from one sample in a study of blood T cell repertoires in COVID-19. The assay was immunoSEQ multiplex PCR, and TCRdb's table has in-frame clones only and misses some. Of over 45,000 clones in the sample, 88% are singletons; the top ten hold more than 8%. Sequenced sample: peripheral blood. The receptors derive from a man in his fifties or sixties with active COVID-19. The CDR3 runs from the conserved cysteine through the conserved F or W. A D gene is named only where the DNA matches it firmly. The size entry is marked missing in some rows and otherwise reads once, few, many or a size class.

TRBV14	.	TRBJ1-6	.	CASGQLNSPLHF	TGTGCATCCGGACAGCTTAATTCACCCCTCCACTTT
TRBV13	.	TRBJ2-5	TRBD2	CASSLGTSDVRETQYF	TGTGCCAGCAGCTTAGGCACTAGCGACGTTCGAGAGACCCAGTACTTC
TRBV29-1	few	TRBJ1-5	.	CSARSTNQPQHF	TGCAGCGCCCGAAGCACCAATCAGCCCCAGCATTTT
TRBV18	.	TRBJ2-3	.	CASSPLDTQYF	TGTGCCAGCTCACCCCTAGATACGCAGTATTTT
TRBV5-4	.	TRBJ2-7	.	CASSPTDRSYEQYF	TGTGCCAGCAGCCCTACTGACAGATCCTACGAGCAGTACTTC
TRBV11-2	.	TRBJ1-2	TRBD1	CASSLMTGSNGYTF	TGTGCCAGCAGCTTAATGACAGGGTCTAATGGCTACACCTTC
TRBV11-2	few	TRBJ2-7	TRBD2	CASIPLSGGYEQYF	TGTGCCAGCATCCCATTGAGCGGGGGCTACGAGCAGTACTTC
TRBV10-1	.	TRBJ2-2	.	CASSVRDTGELFF	TGCGCCAGCAGTGTAAGAGACACCGGGGAGCTGTTTTTT
TRBV18	.	TRBJ2-3	TRBD2	CASSPVGLAAGGTDTQYF	TGTGCCAGCTCACCGGTTGGACTAGCGGCTGGGGGCACAGATACGCAGTATTTT
TRBV9	.	TRBJ2-7	TRBD1	CASGPGTGAYEQYF	TGTGCCAGCGGCCCGGGGACAGGGGCCTACGAGCAGTACTTC
TRBV7-9	.	TRBJ2-4	TRBD2	CASSLGGLAEPAKNIQYF	TGTGCCAGCAGCTTAGGGGGACTAGCGGAACCAGCCAAAAACATTCAGTACTTC
TRBV13	.	TRBJ2-7	.	CASRPIQGYEQYF	TGTGCCAGCAGACCTATTCAGGGGTACGAGCAGTACTTC
TRBV20-1	.	TRBJ2-5	TRBD1	CSASLRGETQYF	TGCAGTGCTAGTCTCAGGGGGGAGACCCAGTACTTC
TRBV10-1	.	TRBJ1-2	.	CASSESRQGHGYTF	TGCGCCAGCAGTGAGTCGAGGCAGGGGCATGGCTACACCTTC
TRBV10-3	.	TRBJ2-7	.	CAIRQSYEQYF	TGTGCCATCCGACAGTCCTACGAGCAGTACTTC
TRBV19	.	TRBJ2-7	TRBD2	CASIATSGSHEQYF	TGTGCCAGTATCGCGACTAGCGGGAGCCACGAGCAGTACTTC
TRBV27	.	TRBJ1-1	.	CASSSQGFGTEAFF	TGTGCCAGCAGTTCCCAGGGTTTTGGGACTGAAGCTTTCTTT
TRBV5-1	.	TRBJ2-7	TRBD1	CASSLGQGYDEQYF	TGCGCCAGCAGCTTGGGACAGGGTTACGACGAGCAGTACTTC
TRBV19	.	TRBJ2-1	TRBD1	CASSIDLVGTGYNEQFF	TGTGCCAGTAGTATAGATCTTGTAGGGACAGGGTACAATGAGCAGTTCTTC
TRBV7-8	.	TRBJ2-1	TRBD2	CASSFPTKREALLRTYNEQFF	TGTGCCAGCAGCTTCCCTACAAAGCGGGAGGCCCTTTTGAGAACTTACAATGAGCAGTTCTTC
TRBV7-3	.	TRBJ2-3	.	CASSPQGPGSDTQYF	TGTGCCAGCAGCCCACAGGGTCCTGGATCAGATACGCAGTATTTT
TRBV5-1	.	TRBJ2-1	TRBD2	CASSFTSGDYNEQFF	TGCGCCAGCAGCTTTACTAGCGGTGATTACAATGAGCAGTTCTTC